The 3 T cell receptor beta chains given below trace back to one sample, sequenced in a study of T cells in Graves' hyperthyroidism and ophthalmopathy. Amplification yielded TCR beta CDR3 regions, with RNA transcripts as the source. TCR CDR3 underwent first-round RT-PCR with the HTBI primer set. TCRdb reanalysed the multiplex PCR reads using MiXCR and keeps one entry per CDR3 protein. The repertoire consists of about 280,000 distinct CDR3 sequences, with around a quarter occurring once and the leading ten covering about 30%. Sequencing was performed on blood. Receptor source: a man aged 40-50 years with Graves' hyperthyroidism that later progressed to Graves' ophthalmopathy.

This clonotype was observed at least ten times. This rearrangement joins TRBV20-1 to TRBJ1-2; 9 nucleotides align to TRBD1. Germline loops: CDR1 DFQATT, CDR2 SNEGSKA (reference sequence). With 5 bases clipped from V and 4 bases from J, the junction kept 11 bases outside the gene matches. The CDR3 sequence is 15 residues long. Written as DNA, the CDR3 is TGCAGTGCTCGGTACTCACAGGGGGCCCTCTATGGCTACACCTTC. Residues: CSARYSQGALYGYTF.

The CDR3 sequence is CSVEKTGAGETQYF. For the CDR3, the DNA is TGCAGCGTTGAAAAGACAGGGGCGGGGGAGACCCAGTACTTC. The V call is TRBV29-1, the J call TRBJ2-5; TRBD1 agrees at 8 bases. Germline-derived CDR1 and CDR2 are SQVTM and ANQGSEA. The CDR3 has 14 residues. J was trimmed by 5 bases and V by 2 bases; bases with no gene match: 7.

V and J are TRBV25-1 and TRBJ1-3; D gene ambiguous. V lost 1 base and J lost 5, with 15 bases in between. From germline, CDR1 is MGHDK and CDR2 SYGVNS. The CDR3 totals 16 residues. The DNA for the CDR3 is TGTGCCAGCAGTGAATTGGAAGGATACCAGCGAAACACCATATATTTT. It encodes CASSELEGYQRNTIYF.